These 21 T cell receptor beta chains came from one sample sequenced in a study of blood T cell repertoires in COVID-19. The table came from immunoSEQ multiplex PCR; TCRdb's copy has only in-frame clones and leaves some out. The data contain 110,000 to 150,000 clones, about 76% of them seen just once; the ten biggest clones take up about 7.5%. Sample: peripheral blood. These receptors were taken from a human donor in a cohort sampled during active COVID-19.

The chain recombines TRBV10-3 with TRBJ2-7, with D uncertain. Germline V lookup: CDR1 ENHRY, CDR2 SYGVKD. The CDR3 is 12 amino acids. Deletions cut 7 bases from V and 0 bases from J, with 7 bases between. CDR3 in amino acids: CAINRSSYEQYF. For the CDR3, the DNA is TGTGCCATCAACAGAAGCTCCTACGAGCAGTACTTC.

The chain recombines TRBV7-2 with TRBJ1-3, with a tentative D call TRBD1 (6 bases). The CDR3 has 15 residues. The germline V and J ends were trimmed by 6 bases and 2 bases, with 14 bases remaining between them. Germline V gene lookup returns CDR1 SGHTA and CDR2 FQGNSA. The CDR3 here is CASSRGGGTGNTIYF. The CDR3 DNA reads TGTGCCAGCAGTCGAGGGGGGGGAACTGGAAACACCATATATTTT.

This clone was found a few times. V gene TRBV2 combines with J gene TRBJ2-7; TRBD1 matches at 7 bases. Looked up from germline, CDR1 is SNHLY and CDR2 is FYNNEI. Trimming removed 6 bases from V and 2 bases from J; junction bases left unmatched: 10. The CDR3 has 15 amino acids. The CDR3 is CASSASRQGPYEQYF. In DNA, the CDR3 is TGTGCCAGCAGCGCAAGCCGACAGGGACCCTACGAGCAGTACTTC.

This chain joins TRBV18 and TRBJ2-5; a possible D gene is TRBD1 (5 bases). CDR1 is KGHSH, CDR2 LQKENI, per germline. There are 14 residues in the CDR3. Trimming left V 3 bases short and J 5 bases short, with 13 bases between. The CDR3 nucleotides read TGTGCCAGCTCACCCCAGCAAGGGGCGGAGACCCAGTACTTC. The encoded protein is CASSPQQGAETQYF.

The J gene is TRBJ1-6, the V gene TRBV5-1; D is uncertain. The germline V gene encodes CDR1 SGHRS and CDR2 YFSETQ. This CDR3 contains 12 residues. Trimming stripped 4 bases from V and 7 bases from J, with 6 bases between. The CDR3 loop is CASSGANSPLHF. The CDR3 DNA reads as TGCGCCAGCAGCGGAGCAAATTCACCCCTCCACTTT. Full variable domain (rest looked up from reference TRBV5-1 and TRBJ1-6): KAGVTQTPRYLIKTRGQQVTLSCSPISGHRSVSWYQQTPGQGLQFLFEYFSETQRNKGNFPGRFSGRQFSNSRSEMNVSTLELGDSALYLCASSGANSPLHFGNGTRLTVT.

As for this clone: Compared with germline, one end of the junction differs, possibly owing to a read error. The rearrangement joins TRBV7-2 to TRBJ2-7, with 11 positions matching TRBD2. Germline V lookup: CDR1 SGHTA, CDR2 FQGNSA. This CDR3 region has 15 residues. The CDR3 here is CASSLGVGSGRALRF. DNA of the CDR3: TGTGCCAGCAGCTTGGGTGTGGGTAGCGGGAGGGCCTTACGTTTC.

V usage is TRBV7-9 and J usage is TRBJ2-7, with 9 bases aligning to TRBD2. The J segment lost 3 bases and the V segment lost 4 bases, leaving 10 bases of the junction unmatched. CDR1 is SEHNR, CDR2 FQNEAQ, per germline (reference sequence). CDR3 length: 16 residues. CDR3 region: CASSSSIAGDRYEQYF. CDR3 nucleotides: TGTGCCAGCAGCTCATCCATAGCGGGAGATCGCTACGAGCAGTACTTC.

The chain recombines TRBV20-1 with TRBJ2-7, with a weak D call TRBD2 (5 bases). Germline V gene data show CDR1 as DFQATT and CDR2 as SNEGSKA (reference sequence). V lost 3 bases, J lost 4 bases, and 10 bases lay in between. This CDR3 comprises 12 residues. CDR3 sequence (DNA): TGCAGTGCTAGTATTAGCGAGTACGAGCAGTACTTC. Protein product: CSASISEYEQYF.

The chain links TRBV4-2 to TRBJ2-4; D is uncertain. Germline V gene data show CDR1 as LGHNA and CDR2 as YNFKEQ. The V gene lost 0 bases and the J gene lost 0 bases, with 12 bases spanning the gap. The CDR3 runs 17 residues. In nucleotides, the CDR3 is TGTGCCAGCAGCCAAGATTGGGCGCAACTAGCCAAAAACATTCAGTACTTC. Protein product: CASSQDWAQLAKNIQYF.

The chain joins TRBV5-4 to TRBJ2-7, with TRBD1 matching 8 bases. V gave up 0 bases and J gave up 6 bases; unmatched junction bases: 11. Germline CDR1 reads SGHNT; CDR2 reads YYREEE (reference sequence). This CDR3 has 16 residues. CDR3 in DNA: TGTGCCAGCAGCTTGGGCGTTGGACAGGGTTTGGGCGAGCAGTACTTC. Translated: CASSLGVGQGLGEQYF.

V and J are TRBV3-1 (or the pseudogene TRBV3-2) and TRBJ1-3; D unresolved. From germline, CDR1 is LGHDT and CDR2 YNNKEL (reference sequence). Trimming shortened V by 0 bases and J by 0 bases, and 15 bases separated the two germline ends. The CDR3 spans 18 residues. The chain's CDR3 is CASSQDKRTASSGNTIYF. As DNA, the CDR3 is TGTGCCAGCAGCCAAGATAAGAGGACTGCAAGCTCTGGAAACACCATATATTTT.

This chain connects TRBV18 to TRBJ2-1, with 13 bases lining up with TRBD2. The CDR3 length is 16 residues. Germline V gene data show CDR1 as KGHSH and CDR2 as LQKENI. V was pared by 1 base and J by 7 bases, with 4 bases of the junction left unmatched. The DNA of the CDR3 is TGTGCCAGCTCACCACTTGTGACTAGCGGGAGGAATGAGCAGTTCTTC. It codes for CASSPLVTSGRNEQFF.

DNA of the CDR3: TGTGCCAGCAGTTCCAGGGGGCATCAGCCCCAGCATTTT. Encoded protein: CASSSRGHQPQHF. The V and J genes are TRBV27 and TRBJ1-5, with 8 bases matching TRBD1. Looked up from germline, CDR1 is MNHEY and CDR2 is SMNVEV (reference sequence). The junction had 1 base not matched to a gene; V was cut back by 4 bases and J by 5 bases. The CDR3 is 13 amino acids.

The chain has TRBV6-2 or TRBV6-3 and TRBJ2-7; 7 bases agree with TRBD2. The V gene's germline CDR1 is MNHEY and CDR2 SVGEGT. This CDR3 region has 15 residues. Trimming cost V 2 bases and J 0 bases; bases outside gene matches: 4. The DNA for the CDR3 is TGTGCCAGCAGTTACCGACTAGCAGTCTCCTACGAGCAGTACTTC. This translates into CASSYRLAVSYEQYF.

The chain uses TRBV5-6 and TRBJ2-3; 7 bases match TRBD1. The CDR3 is made up of 15 amino acids. Germline CDR1 is SGHDT and CDR2 is YYEEEE. Losses at the gene ends were 1 base for V and 9 bases for J; bases not matched to a gene: 11. The CDR3 DNA follows: TGTGCCAGCAGCTTGATTGAGGGCCGAGGGGGCACGCAGTATTTT. Encoded protein: CASSLIEGRGGTQYF. The whole variable domain, filled in from reference TRBV5-6 and TRBJ2-3, reads DAGVTQSPTHLIKTRGQQVTLRCSPKSGHDTVSWYQQALGQGPQFIFQYYEEEERQRGNFPDRFSGHQFPNYSSELNVNALLLGDSALYLCASSLIEGRGGTQYFGPGTRLTVL.

The V call is TRBV3-1 (or the pseudogene TRBV3-2), the J call TRBJ2-3, with D hard to call. CDR1 and CDR2 (germline): LGHDT, YNNKEL (reference sequence). The V end lost 4 bases, the J end lost 4 bases, and 9 bases lay between the germline ends. This CDR3 is 13 amino acids long. CDR3 region: CASSRSGPDTQYF. In DNA, the CDR3 is TGTGCCAGCAGCCGGTCTGGCCCAGATACGCAGTATTTT.

The chain carries TRBV19 and TRBJ1-2; D gene ambiguous. Germline values: CDR1 LNHDA, CDR2 SQIVND (reference sequence). The V and J ends lost 3 bases and 3 bases respectively, with 8 bases between them. CDR3 length: 13 amino acids. CDR3 in DNA: TGTGCCAGTAGTATTAACGGGGACTATGGCTACACCTTC. The encoded protein is CASSINGDYGYTF.

The rearrangement joins TRBV18 to TRBJ2-7; 9 positions agree with TRBD1. From germline, CDR1 is KGHSH and CDR2 LQKENI. J gave up 5 bases and V 1 base, and 18 bases lay outside the gene matches. CDR3 length equals 19 residues. The DNA for the CDR3 is TGTGCCAGCTCACCACGTCCCGACAGGGGGTTAGGGTCATTGAACGAGCAGTACTTC. Its protein is CASSPRPDRGLGSLNEQYF.

The chain joins TRBV9 to TRBJ2-5, with 8 bases matching TRBD2. Germline-derived CDR1 and CDR2 are SGDLS and YYNGEE. V dropped 3 bases and J dropped 3; count of bases not matched to a gene: 7. CDR3 size: 15 residues. CDR3 bases: TGTGCCAGCAGCGCACCGGGACTAGGGAAAGAGACCCAGTACTTC. It encodes CASSAPGLGKETQYF. Looking up the rest from reference TRBV9 and TRBJ2-5 gives the full variable domain: DSGVTQTPKHLITATGQRVTLRCSPRSGDLSVYWYQQSLDQGLQFLIQYYNGEERAKGNILERFSAQQFPDLHSELNLSSLELGDSALYFCASSAPGLGKETQYFGPGTRLLVL.

The rearrangement uses TRBV7-8 and TRBJ2-1; D uncertain. CDR1 is SGHVS, CDR2 FQNEAQ, per germline. Trimming took off 4 bases at V and 2 bases at J, with 6 bases between the two ends. CDR3 length: 13 residues. CDR3: CASSSEPYNEQFF. The CDR3 DNA sequence: TGTGCCAGCAGCTCAGAACCCTACAATGAGCAGTTCTTC.

Turning to this clone: At one end, the junction sequence differs from germline, possibly due to a read error. This sequence joins TRBV6-2 or TRBV6-3 and TRBJ2-7; 10 bases agree with TRBD2. This CDR3 has 15 residues. Germline V gives CDR1 MNHEY, CDR2 SVGEGT. The CDR3 region is CASSDSGLASREQYF. The CDR3 nucleotides read TGTGCCAGCAGTGACTCGGGACTAGCGAGCCGCGAGCAGTACTTC.